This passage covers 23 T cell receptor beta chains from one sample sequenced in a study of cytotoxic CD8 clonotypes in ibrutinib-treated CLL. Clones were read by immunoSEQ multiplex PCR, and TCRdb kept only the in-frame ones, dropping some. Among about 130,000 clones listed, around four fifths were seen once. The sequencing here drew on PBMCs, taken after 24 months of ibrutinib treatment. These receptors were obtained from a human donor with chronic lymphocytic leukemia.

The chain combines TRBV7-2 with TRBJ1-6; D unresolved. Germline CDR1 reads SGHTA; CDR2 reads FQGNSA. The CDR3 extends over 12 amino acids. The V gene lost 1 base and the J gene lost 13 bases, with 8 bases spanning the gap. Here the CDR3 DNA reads TGTGCCAGCAGCTTAGTGGTTGGGCCCCTCCACTTT. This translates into CASSLVVGPLHF.

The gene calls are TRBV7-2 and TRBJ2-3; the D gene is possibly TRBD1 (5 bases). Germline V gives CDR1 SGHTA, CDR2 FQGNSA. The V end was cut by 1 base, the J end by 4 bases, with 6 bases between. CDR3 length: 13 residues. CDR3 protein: CASSLGGPDTQYF. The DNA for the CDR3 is TGTGCCAGCAGCTTAGGGGGCCCAGATACGCAGTATTTT.

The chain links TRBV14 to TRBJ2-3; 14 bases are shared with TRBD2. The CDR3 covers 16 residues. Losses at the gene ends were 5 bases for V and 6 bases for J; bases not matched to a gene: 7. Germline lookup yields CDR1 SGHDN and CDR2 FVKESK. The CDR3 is CASSEGTSGGYDTQYF. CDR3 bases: TGTGCCAGCAGCGAAGGGACTAGCGGGGGTTATGATACGCAGTATTTT.

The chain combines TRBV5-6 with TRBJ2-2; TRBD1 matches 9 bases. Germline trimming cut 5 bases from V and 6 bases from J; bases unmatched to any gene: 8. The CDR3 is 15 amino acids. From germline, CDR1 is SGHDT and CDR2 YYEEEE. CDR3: CASRKGQGLAGELFF. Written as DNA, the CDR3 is TGTGCCAGCAGAAAGGGACAGGGTCTAGCCGGGGAGCTGTTTTTT.

The CDR3 is CASSLQLPTSGDNEQFF. CDR3 in DNA: TGTGCCAGCAGCTTACAACTGCCGACTAGCGGGGACAATGAGCAGTTCTTC. The rearrangement uses TRBV7-8 and TRBJ2-1, with 11 positions matching TRBD2. Trimming removed 2 bases from V and 5 bases from J; junction bases left unmatched: 8. The CDR3 sequence is 17 residues long. Per germline, CDR1 SGHVS and CDR2 FQNEAQ.

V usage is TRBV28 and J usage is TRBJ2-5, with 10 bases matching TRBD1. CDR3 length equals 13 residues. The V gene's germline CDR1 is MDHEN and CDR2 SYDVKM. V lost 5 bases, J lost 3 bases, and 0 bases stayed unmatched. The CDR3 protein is CASSGTGEETQYF. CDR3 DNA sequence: TGTGCCAGCAGTGGGACAGGGGAAGAGACCCAGTACTTC.

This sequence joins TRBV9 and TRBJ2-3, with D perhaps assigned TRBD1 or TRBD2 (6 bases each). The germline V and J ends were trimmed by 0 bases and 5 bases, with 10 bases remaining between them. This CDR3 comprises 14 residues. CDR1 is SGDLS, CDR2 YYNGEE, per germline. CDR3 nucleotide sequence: TGTGCCAGCAGCGTAGGGGGGGCAAGAGATACGCAGTATTTT. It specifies CASSVGGARDTQYF.

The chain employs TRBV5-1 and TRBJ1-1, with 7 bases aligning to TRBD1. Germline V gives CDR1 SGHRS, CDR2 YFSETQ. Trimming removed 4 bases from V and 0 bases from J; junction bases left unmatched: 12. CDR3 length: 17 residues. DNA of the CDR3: TGCGCCAGCAGCCATGGGATACAGACAGGGCTGAACACTGAAGCTTTCTTT. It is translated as CASSHGIQTGLNTEAFF.

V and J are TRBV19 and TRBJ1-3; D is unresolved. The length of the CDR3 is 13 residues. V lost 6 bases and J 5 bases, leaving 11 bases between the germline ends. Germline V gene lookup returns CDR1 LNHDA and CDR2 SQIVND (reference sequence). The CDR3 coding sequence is TGTGCCAGTAGGCAGGACGGGAGAAACACCATATATTTT. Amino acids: CASRQDGRNTIYF. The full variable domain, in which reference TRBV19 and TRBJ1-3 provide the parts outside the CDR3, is DGGITQSPKYLFRKEGQNVTLSCEQNLNHDAMYWYRQDPGQGLRLIYYSQIVNDFQKGDIAEGYSVSREKKESFPLTVTSAQKNPTAFYLCASRQDGRNTIYFGEGSWLTVV.

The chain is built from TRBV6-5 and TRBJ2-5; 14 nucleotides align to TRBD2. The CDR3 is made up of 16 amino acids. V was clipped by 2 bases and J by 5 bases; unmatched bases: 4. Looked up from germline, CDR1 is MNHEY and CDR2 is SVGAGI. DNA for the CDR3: TGTGCCAGCAGTTACGGGACTAGCGGGGGTCAGGAGACCCAGTACTTC. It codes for CASSYGTSGGQETQYF.

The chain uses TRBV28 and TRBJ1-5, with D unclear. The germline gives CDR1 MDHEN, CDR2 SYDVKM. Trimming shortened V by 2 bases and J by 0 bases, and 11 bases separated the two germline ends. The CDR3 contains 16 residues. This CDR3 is CASSLVMVTSNQPQHF. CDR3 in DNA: TGTGCCAGCAGTTTAGTTATGGTGACTAGCAATCAGCCCCAGCATTTT.

The CDR3 coding sequence is TGTGCCAGCAGCTTAATCCTAGGACAGGGGGCTAGAATTGATCGCTACACCTTC. Encoded protein: CASSLILGQGARIDRYTF. The chain recombines TRBV11-2 with TRBJ1-2; TRBD1 matches at 11 bases. CDR1 is SGHAT and CDR2 is FQNNGV in the germline V gene. The V gene end was trimmed by 2 bases and the J gene end by 9 bases; junction bases not matched to a gene: 17. This CDR3 has 18 amino acids. Based on the CDR3 plus reference TRBV11-2 and TRBJ1-2, the full variable domain is EAGVAQSPRYKIIEKRQSVAFWCNPISGHATLYWYQQILGQGPKLLIQFQNNGVVDDSQLPKDRFSAERLKGVDSTLKIQPAKLEDSAVYLCASSLILGQGARIDRYTFGSGTRLTVV.

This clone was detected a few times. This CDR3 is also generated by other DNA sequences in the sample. The CDR3 sequence is CASSISVNTEAFF. Written as DNA, the CDR3 is TGTGCCAGTAGTATCTCAGTTAACACTGAAGCTTTCTTT. This rearrangement joins TRBV19 to TRBJ1-1; no clear D. CDR3 length equals 13 residues. The ends were cut back, 3 bases at V and 2 bases at J, with 7 bases in the middle. Germline V lookup: CDR1 LNHDA, CDR2 SQIVND (reference sequence).

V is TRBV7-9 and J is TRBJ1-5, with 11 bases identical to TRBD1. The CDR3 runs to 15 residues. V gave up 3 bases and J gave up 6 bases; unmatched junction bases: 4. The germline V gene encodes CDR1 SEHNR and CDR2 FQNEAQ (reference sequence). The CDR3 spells CASSFGTGGGQPQHF. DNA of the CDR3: TGTGCCAGCAGCTTCGGGACAGGGGGAGGTCAGCCCCAGCATTTT.

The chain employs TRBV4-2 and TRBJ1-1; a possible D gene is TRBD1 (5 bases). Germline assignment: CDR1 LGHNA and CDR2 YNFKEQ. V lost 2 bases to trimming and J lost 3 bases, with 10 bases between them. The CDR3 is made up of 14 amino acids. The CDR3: CASSQMRQHTEAFF. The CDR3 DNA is TGTGCCAGCAGCCAAATGAGACAGCACACTGAAGCTTTCTTT.

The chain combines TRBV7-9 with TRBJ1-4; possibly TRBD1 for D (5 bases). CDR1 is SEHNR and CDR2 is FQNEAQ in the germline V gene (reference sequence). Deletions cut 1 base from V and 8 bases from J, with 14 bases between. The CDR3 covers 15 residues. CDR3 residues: CASSLEGFQGEKLFF. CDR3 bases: TGTGCCAGCAGCTTAGAAGGTTTTCAGGGAGAAAAACTGTTTTTT. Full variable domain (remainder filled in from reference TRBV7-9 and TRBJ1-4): DTGVSQNPRHKITKRGQNVTFRCDPISEHNRLYWYRQTLGQGPEFLTYFQNEAQLEKSRLLSDRFSAERPKGSFSTLEIQRTEQGDSAMYLCASSLEGFQGEKLFFGSGTQLSVL.

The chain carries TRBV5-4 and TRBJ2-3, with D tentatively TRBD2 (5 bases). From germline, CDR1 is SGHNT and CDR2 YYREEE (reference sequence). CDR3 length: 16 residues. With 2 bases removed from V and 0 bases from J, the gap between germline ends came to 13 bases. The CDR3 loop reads CASSLAAARSTDTQYF. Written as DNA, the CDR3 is TGTGCCAGCAGCTTAGCGGCGGCTCGAAGCACAGATACGCAGTATTTT.

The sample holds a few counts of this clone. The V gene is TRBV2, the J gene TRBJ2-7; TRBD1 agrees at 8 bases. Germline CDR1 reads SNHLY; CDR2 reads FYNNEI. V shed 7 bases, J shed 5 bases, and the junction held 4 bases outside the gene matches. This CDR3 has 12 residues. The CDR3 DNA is TGTGCCAGCACGGACAGGGAACACGAGCAGTACTTC. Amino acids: CASTDREHEQYF.

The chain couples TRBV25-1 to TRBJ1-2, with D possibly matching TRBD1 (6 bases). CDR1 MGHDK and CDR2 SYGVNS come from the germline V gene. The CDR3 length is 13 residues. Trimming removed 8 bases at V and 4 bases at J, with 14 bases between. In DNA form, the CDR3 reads TGTGCCAGCTCACAGACAGGCCCCTATGGCTACACCTTC. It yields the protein CASSQTGPYGYTF.

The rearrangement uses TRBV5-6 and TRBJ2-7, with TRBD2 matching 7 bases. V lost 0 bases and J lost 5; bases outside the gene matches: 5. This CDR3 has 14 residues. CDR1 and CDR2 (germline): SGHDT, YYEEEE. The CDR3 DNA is TGTGCCAGCAGCTTGGTGGGGGGGAACAACGAGCAGTACTTC. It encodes CASSLVGGNNEQYF.

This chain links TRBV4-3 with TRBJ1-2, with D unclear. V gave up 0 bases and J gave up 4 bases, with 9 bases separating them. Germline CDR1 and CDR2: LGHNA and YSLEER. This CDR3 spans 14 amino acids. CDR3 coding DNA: TGCGCCAGCAGCCAAGAGTTGAGATCCTATGGCTACACCTTC. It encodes CASSQELRSYGYTF.

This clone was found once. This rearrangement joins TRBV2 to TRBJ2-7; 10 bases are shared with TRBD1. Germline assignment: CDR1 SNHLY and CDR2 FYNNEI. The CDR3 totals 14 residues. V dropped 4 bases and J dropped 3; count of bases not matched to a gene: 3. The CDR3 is CASSAGTGVYEQYF. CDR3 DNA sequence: TGTGCCAGCAGTGCCGGGACAGGGGTCTACGAGCAGTACTTC.

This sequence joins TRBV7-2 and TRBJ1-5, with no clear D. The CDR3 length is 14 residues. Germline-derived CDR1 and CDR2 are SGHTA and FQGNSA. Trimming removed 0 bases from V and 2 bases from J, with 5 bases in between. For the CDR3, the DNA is TGTGCCAGCAGCTTAGCGCCGGGCAATCAGCCCCAGCATTTT. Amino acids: CASSLAPGNQPQHF.